This T cell receptor beta chain stems from a study of T cell repertoires in cytomegalovirus infection. Study context: Signatures in public TCR beta sequences pointed to both CMV infection and matching HLA type. General observations from the study: Carriage of CMV together with the relevant HLA was identifiable through cumulative public TCR beta family frequency. Dominating the ex vivo response were TCR beta clonotypes that were CMV-specific and HLA-C-restricted.

With V trimmed by 7 bases and J by 5 bases, 11 bases remained unmatched. The CDR3 runs to 15 residues. From germline, CDR1 is ENHRY and CDR2 SYGVKD. Via MiXCR, TCRdb re-called the reads, giving one row per CDR3 protein. The sample comprises roughly 630,000 distinct CDR3 sequences, approximately 25% of which are singletons, and around 7.6% rests with the top ten. This clonotype was seen a few times. The antigen is undetermined. The sample consisted of CD8+ T cells from PBMCs. The receptor was derived from a human donor in good health (CMV status not recorded). Some clones in this sample may be carry-over from other donors' samples. V usage is TRBV10-3 and J usage is TRBJ2-1; 7 bases align to TRBD1. CDR3 bases: TGTGCCATCAAAGCAGGGGGAAACGTCGACAATGAGCAGTTCTTC. Protein: CAIKAGGNVDNEQFF.